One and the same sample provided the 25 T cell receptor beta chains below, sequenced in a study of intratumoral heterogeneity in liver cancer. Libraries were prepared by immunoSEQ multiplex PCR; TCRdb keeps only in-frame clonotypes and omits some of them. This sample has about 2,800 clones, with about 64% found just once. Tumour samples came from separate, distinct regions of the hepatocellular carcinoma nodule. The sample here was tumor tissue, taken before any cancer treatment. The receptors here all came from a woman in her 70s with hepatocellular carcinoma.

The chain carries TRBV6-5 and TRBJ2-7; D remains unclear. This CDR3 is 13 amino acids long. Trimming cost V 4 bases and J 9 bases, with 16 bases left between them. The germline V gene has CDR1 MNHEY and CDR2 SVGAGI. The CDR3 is CASSSRPESRQYF. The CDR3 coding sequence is TGTGCCAGCAGTTCCAGACCGGAGAGTAGGCAGTACTTC.

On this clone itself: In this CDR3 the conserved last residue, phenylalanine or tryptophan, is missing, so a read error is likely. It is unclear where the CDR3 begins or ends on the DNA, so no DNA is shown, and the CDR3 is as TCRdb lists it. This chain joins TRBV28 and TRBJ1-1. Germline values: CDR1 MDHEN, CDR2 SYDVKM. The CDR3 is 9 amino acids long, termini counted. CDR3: CASSSPWKL.

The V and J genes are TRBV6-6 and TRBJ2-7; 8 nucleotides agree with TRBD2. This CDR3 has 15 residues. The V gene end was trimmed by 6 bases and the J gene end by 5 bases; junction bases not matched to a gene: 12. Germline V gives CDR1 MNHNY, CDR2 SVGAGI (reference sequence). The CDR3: CASSPSGSLGNEQYF. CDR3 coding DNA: TGTGCCAGCAGCCCGAGCGGGAGCCTGGGGAACGAGCAGTACTTC.

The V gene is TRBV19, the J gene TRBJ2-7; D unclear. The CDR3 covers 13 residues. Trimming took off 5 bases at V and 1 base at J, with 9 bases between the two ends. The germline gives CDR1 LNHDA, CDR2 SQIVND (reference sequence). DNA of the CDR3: TGTGCCAGTAGTTTCGGGTCGTCCTACGAGCAGTACTTC. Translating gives CASSFGSSYEQYF.

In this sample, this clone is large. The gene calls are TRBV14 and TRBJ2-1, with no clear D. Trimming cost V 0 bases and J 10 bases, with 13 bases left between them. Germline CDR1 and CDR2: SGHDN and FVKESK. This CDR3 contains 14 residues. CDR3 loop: CASSQDIDGLEQFF. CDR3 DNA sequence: TGTGCCAGCAGCCAAGACATCGACGGGCTAGAGCAGTTCTTC.

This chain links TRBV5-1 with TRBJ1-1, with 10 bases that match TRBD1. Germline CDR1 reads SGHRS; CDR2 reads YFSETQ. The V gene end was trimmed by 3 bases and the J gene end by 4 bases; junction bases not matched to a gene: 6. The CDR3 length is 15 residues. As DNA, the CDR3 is TGCGCCAGCAGCTCCGACAGGGGGCGCAGCACTGAAGCTTTCTTT. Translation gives CASSSDRGRSTEAFF.

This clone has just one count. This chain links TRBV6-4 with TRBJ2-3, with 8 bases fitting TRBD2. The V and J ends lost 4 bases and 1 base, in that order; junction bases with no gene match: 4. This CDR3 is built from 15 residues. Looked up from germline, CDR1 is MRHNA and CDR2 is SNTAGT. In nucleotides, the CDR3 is TGTGCCAGCAGTGCCAGCGGGAGTGGCACAGATACGCAGTATTTT. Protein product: CASSASGSGTDTQYF.

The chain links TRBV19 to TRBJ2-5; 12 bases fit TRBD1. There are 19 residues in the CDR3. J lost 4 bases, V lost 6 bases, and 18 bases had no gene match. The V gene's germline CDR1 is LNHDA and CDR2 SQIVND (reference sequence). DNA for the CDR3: TGTGCCAGTAGCCCTGAAGCCGCCGGGACAGGGGGCTTCCGAGAGACCCAGTACTTC. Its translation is CASSPEAAGTGGFRETQYF.

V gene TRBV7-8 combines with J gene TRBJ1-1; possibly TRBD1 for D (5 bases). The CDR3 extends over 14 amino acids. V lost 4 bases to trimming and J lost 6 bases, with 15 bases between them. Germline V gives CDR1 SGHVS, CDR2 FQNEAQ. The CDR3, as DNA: TGTGCCAGCAGCTCCCTTCAGGGAGTTTCTGAAGCTTTCTTT. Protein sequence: CASSSLQGVSEAFF.

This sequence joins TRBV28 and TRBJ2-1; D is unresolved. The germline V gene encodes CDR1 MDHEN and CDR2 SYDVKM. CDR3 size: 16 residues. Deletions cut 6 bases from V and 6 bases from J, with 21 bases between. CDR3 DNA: TGTGCCAGCAGGCCCTTTGGGGTCGGATCAAGCAATGAGCAGTTCTTC. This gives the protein CASRPFGVGSSNEQFF.

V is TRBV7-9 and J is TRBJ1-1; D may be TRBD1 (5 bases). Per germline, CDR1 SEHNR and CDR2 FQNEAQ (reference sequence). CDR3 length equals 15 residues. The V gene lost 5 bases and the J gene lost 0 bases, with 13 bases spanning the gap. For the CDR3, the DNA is TGTGCCAGCAGCCCTAGGACAAATATGAACACTGAAGCTTTCTTT. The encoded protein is CASSPRTNMNTEAFF.

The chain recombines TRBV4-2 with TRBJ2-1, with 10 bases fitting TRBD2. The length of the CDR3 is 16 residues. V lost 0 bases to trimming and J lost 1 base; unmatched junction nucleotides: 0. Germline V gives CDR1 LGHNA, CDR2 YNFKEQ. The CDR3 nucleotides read TGTGCCAGCAGCCAAGAACTAGCGGGGTCCTACAATGAGCAGTTCTTC. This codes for CASSQELAGSYNEQFF.

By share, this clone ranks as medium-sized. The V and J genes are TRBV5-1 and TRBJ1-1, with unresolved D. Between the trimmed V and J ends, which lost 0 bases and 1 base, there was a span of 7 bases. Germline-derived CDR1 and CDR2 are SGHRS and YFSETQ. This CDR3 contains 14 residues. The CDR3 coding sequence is TGCGCCAGCAGCTTGGCCGTTGGGAACACTGAAGCTTTCTTT. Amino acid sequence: CASSLAVGNTEAFF.

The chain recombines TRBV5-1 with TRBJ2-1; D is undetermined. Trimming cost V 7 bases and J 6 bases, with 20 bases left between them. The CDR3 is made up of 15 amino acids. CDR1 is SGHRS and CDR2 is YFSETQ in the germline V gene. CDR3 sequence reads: CASCYAPGRLNEQFF. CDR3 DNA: TGCGCCAGCTGTTATGCACCCGGACGGCTCAATGAGCAGTTCTTC.

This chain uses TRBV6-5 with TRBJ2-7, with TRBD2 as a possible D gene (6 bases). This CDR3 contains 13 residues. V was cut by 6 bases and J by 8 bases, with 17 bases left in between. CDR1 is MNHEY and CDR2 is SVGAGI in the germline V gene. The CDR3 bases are TGTGCCAGCAGCCATCCTATTAGCGGAAAGCAGTACTTC. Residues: CASSHPISGKQYF.

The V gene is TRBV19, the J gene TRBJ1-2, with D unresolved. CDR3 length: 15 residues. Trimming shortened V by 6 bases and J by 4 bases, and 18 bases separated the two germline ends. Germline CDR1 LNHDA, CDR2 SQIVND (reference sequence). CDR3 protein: CASSQRVADLYGYTF. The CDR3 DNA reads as TGTGCCAGTAGCCAAAGGGTGGCCGACCTCTATGGCTACACCTTC.

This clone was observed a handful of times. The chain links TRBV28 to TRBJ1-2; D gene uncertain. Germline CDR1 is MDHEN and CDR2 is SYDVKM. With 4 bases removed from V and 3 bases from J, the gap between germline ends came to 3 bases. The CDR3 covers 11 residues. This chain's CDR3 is CASSSHYGYTF. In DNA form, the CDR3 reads TGTGCCAGCAGTTCTCACTATGGCTACACCTTC.

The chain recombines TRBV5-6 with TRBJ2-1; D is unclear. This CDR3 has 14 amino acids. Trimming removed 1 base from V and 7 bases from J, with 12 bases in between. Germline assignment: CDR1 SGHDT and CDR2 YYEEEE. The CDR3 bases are TGTGCCAGCAGCTTGTCGGTAGGGTTGAATGAGCAGTTCTTC. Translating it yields CASSLSVGLNEQFF.

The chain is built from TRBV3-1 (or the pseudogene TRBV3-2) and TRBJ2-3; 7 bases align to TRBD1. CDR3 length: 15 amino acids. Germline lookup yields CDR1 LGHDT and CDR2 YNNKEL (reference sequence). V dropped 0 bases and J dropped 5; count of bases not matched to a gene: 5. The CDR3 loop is CASSQDQGVGDTQYF. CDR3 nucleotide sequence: TGTGCCAGCAGCCAAGATCAGGGGGTTGGAGATACGCAGTATTTT.

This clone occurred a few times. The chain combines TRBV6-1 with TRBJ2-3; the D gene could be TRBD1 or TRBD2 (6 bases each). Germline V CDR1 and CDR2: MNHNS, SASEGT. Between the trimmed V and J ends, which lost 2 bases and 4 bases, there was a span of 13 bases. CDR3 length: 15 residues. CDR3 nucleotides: TGTGCCAGCAGTGAAATCCGGGGGCCTGCAGATACGCAGTATTTT. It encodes CASSEIRGPADTQYF.

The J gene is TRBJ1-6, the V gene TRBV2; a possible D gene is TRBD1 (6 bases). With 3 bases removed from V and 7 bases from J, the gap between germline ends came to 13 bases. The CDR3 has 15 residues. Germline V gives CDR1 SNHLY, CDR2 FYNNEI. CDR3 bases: TGTGCCAGCAGTGAGAACAGGGCCAAGAATTCACCCCTCCACTTT. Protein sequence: CASSENRAKNSPLHF. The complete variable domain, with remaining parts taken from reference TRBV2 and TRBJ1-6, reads EPEVTQTPSHQVTQMGQEVILRCVPISNHLYFYWYRQILGQKVEFLVSFYNNEISEKSEIFDDQFSVERPDGSNFTLKIRSTKLEDSAMYFCASSENRAKNSPLHFGNGTRLTVT.

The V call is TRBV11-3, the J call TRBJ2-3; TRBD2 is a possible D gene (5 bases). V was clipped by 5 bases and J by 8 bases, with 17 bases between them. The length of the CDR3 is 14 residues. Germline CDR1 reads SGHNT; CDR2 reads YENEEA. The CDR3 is CASSLGPVGSTQYF. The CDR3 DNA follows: TGTGCCAGCAGCCTAGGGCCCGTGGGGAGTACGCAGTATTTT.

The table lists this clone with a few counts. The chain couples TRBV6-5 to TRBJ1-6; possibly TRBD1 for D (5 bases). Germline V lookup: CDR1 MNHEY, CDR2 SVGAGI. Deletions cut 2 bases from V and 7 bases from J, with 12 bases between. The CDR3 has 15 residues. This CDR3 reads CASSYLRQMNSPLHF. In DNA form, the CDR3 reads TGTGCCAGCAGTTACCTGAGACAGATGAATTCACCCCTCCACTTT.

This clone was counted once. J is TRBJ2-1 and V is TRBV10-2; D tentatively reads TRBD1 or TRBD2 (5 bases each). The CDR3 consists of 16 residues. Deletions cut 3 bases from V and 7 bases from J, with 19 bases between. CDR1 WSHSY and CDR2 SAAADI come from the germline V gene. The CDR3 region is CASSDYGGSSLNEQFF. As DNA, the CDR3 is TGCGCCAGCAGTGACTATGGGGGAAGTTCCCTTAATGAGCAGTTCTTC.

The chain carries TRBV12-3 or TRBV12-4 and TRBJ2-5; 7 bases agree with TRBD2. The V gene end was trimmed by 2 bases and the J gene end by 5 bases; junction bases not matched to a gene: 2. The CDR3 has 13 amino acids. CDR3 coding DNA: TGTGCCAGCAGTTTACTGGGGGGGGAGACCCAGTACTTC. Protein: CASSLLGGETQYF.